The entry below describes one TCR beta chain. Its antigen remains unknown. TCR beta libraries were prepared from cDNA with unique molecular identifiers. T cells numbering roughly 1 to 11 million yielded cDNA molecules that totaled about 500,000. From the PCR reads, TCRdb called clonotypes with MiXCR, one entry per CDR3 protein. The data show roughly 160,000 distinct CDR3 sequences, with about 37% seen just once and under 30% held by the top ten. The data were obtained in a study of post-analysis software for immune sequencing data. On the study more broadly: As for disease course, relapsing-remitting, secondary progressive and progressive-relapsing multiple sclerosis were all included. Study results and caveats: Controls had lower frequencies than patients of about 5 TRBV segments, which included TRBV5-6, TRBV5-1 and TRBV20-1. Under the F measure, samples that were prepared in one batch clustered strongly together.

The CDR3 covers 15 residues. Germline lookup yields CDR1 LGHNA and CDR2 YSLEER. Trimming pared 0 bases from V and 0 bases from J, leaving 9 bases between. The material sequenced was blood, taken after autologous hematopoietic stem cell transplantation. The receptor was isolated from a girl aged 5-17 years with multiple sclerosis. The V call is TRBV4-3, the J call TRBJ2-7; unclear D gene. CDR3 region: CASSQEGQTSYEQYF. The CDR3 nucleotides are TGCGCCAGCAGCCAAGAAGGCCAGACCTCCTACGAGCAGTACTTC.